This T cell receptor beta chain was profiled in a study of shared clonotypes between healthy human individuals. Assay used: immunoSEQ multiplex PCR; TCRdb lists only in-frame clones, some missing. Of roughly 2 million clones in the sample, roughly 94% are singletons; the top ten hold around 0.13%. Subsets obtained from CD4+ cells comprised CD45RA+ naive and CD45RA-negative memory cells. Study-wide results and caveats: On the whole, naive subsets had larger estimated richness than memory subsets had. The small donor group covered limited genetic and exposure diversity. The authors expected sequencing depth to affect clonotype sharing among donors.

This CDR3 has 16 amino acids. V lost 3 bases, J lost 7 bases, and 7 bases stayed unmatched. CDR1 is SGDLS and CDR2 is YYNGEE in the germline V gene. On this clone: Its antigen remains unidentified.

The TCR comes from a man aged 18 to 29 in good health. J is TRBJ2-2 and V is TRBV9; TRBD2 matches 12 bases. The sequenced sample consisted of naive CD4+ T cells sorted from blood. The subset was: CD45RA+ positively selected. CDR3 amino acids: CASSGGLAGSFGELFF. The CDR3, as DNA: TGTGCCAGCAGCGGCGGACTAGCGGGAAGCTTCGGGGAGCTGTTTTTT.